This T cell receptor (beta chain) was retrieved from a study of T-cell reconstitution after alpha-beta-depleted transplantation in children (dated by TCRdb to 2016 to 2018). About the full investigation: Using TCR repertoire profiling, the study followed T-cell immune reconstitution in a quantitative way in children after TCRalphabeta/CD19-depleted allogeneic hematopoietic cell transplantation.

Based on the germline V gene, the CDR1 and CDR2 sequences are MNHEY and SVGEGT. Relative to germline, V is missing 2 bases and J is missing 7 bases, with 4 bases of the junction outside any gene match. Including the terminal cysteine and phenylalanine, the CDR3 comprises 14 residues. The retained sequence is limited to the CDR3, 42 bases, with the frame set at the first base. The library was obtained by PCR. Data came from an Illumina HiSeq 2500. TCR libraries were prepared with molecular barcoding, using unique molecular identifiers to normalize TCRbeta repertoire quantification. TCRdb's own reprocessing of the public reads used fastp at Q25 and MiXCR and kept productive beta chains. Merged by CDR3 protein, the rows form single entries marked with the most common genes and DNA. The sample table shows some 72,000 distinct CDR3 sequences, and around 7.9% are seen once. The top ten constitute over 2.5% of the sample.

There are a few counts of this clonotype. What this receptor recognizes is not known. Per-base qualities were not stored, and no clone one base away is much larger. The chain uses TRBV6-2 or TRBV6-3 and TRBJ1-5; TRBD1 fits 8 bases in the junction. This specimen consisted of PBMCs from the stem cell graft donor, obtained from the stem cell graft. The sequence was obtained from a human donor who donated a stem cell graft to a child with acute lymphoblastic leukemia. Here is the DNA: TGTGCCAGCAGTTACGCAGGGGGCGGCCAGCCCCAGCATTTT. It is translated as CASSYAGGGQPQHF.